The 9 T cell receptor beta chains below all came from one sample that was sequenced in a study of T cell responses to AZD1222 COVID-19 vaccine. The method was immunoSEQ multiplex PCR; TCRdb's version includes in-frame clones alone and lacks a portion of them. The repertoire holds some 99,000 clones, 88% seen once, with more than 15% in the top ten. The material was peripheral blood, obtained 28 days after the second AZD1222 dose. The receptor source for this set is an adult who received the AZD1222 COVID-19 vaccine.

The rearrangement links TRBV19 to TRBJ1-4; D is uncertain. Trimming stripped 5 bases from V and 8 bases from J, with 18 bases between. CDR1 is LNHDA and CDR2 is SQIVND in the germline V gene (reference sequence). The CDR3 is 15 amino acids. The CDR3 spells CASSDRVVGGEKLFF. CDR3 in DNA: TGTGCCAGTAGTGACCGGGTTGTCGGTGGAGAAAAACTGTTTTTT.

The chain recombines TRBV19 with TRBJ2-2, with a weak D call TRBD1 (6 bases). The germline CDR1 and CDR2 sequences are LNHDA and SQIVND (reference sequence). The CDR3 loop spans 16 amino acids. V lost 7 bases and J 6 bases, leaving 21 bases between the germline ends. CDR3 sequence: CASTTPPQGGPGELFF. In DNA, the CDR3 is TGTGCCAGTACCACTCCGCCACAGGGTGGGCCCGGGGAGCTGTTTTTT.

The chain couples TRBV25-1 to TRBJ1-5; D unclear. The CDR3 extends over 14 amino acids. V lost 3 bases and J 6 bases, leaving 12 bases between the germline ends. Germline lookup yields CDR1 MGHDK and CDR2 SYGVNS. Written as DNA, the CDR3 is TGTGCCAGCAGTGATTGGGGTAGCGGTCAGCCCCAGCATTTT. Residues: CASSDWGSGQPQHF.

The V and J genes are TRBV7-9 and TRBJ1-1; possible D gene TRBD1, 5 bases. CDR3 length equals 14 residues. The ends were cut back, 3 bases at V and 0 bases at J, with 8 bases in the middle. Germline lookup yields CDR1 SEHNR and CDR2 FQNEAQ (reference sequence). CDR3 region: CASSFQGVNTEAFF. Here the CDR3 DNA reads TGTGCCAGCAGCTTCCAGGGCGTGAACACTGAAGCTTTCTTT. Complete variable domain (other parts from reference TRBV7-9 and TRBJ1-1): DTGVSQNPRHKITKRGQNVTFRCDPISEHNRLYWYRQTLGQGPEFLTYFQNEAQLEKSRLLSDRFSAERPKGSFSTLEIQRTEQGDSAMYLCASSFQGVNTEAFFGQGTRLTVV.

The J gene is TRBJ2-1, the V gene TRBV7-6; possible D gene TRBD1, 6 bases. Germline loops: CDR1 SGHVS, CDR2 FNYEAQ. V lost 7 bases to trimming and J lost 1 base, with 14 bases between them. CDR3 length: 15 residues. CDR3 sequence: CASTAKTGSYNEQFF. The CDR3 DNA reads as TGTGCCAGCACCGCGAAAACAGGGTCCTACAATGAGCAGTTCTTC.

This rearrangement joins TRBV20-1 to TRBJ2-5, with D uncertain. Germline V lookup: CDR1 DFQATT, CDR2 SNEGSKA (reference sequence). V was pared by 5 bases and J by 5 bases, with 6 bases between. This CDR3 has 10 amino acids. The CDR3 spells CSAERETQYF. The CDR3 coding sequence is TGCAGTGCTGAAAGGGAGACCCAGTACTTC.

The CDR3 DNA reads TGTGCCAGCAGTCCAGGCCCCGGGGAGCTGTTTTTT. Its protein product is CASSPGPGELFF. The chain employs TRBV2 and TRBJ2-2, with no clear D. V lost 5 bases and J lost 6, with 7 bases in between. The CDR3 has 12 residues. Germline values: CDR1 SNHLY, CDR2 FYNNEI.

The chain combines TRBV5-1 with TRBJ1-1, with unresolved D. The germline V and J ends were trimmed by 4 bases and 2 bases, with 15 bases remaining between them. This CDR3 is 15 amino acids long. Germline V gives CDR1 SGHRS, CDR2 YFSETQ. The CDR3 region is CASSVDLLGNTEAFF. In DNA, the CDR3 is TGCGCCAGCAGCGTGGACCTTTTGGGCAACACTGAAGCTTTCTTT.

The CDR3 spells CASSQGNVHEQYF. The CDR3 region has the DNA TGTGCCAGCAGCCAGGGAAATGTCCACGAGCAGTACTTC. The chain joins TRBV13 to TRBJ2-7, with D perhaps TRBD1 (5 bases). V was trimmed by 5 bases and J by 5 bases, leaving 13 bases between them. The CDR3 runs 13 residues. Looked up from germline, CDR1 is PRHDT and CDR2 is FYEKMQ (reference sequence).